The rows below give T cell receptor beta chains drawn from one sample of a study of blood T cell repertoires in COVID-19. Measured with immunoSEQ multiplex PCR; TCRdb has only the in-frame clones, and not every one. The profile covers approximately 350,000 clones, with 70% to 90% appearing a single time and just over 7% taken by the ten largest. Material for sequencing was peripheral blood. These receptors were taken from a woman aged 55-69 years with COVID-19, enrolled during active disease. CDR3s include the opening cysteine and the closing phenylalanine or tryptophan. The order of the fields is J gene, D gene, clone size, V gene, CDR3 DNA, CDR3 protein. A D gene is named only where the DNA matches it firmly. Clone size appears in some rows only: once, few, many, or a class for an expanded clone.

TRBJ1-1	TRBD1	.	TRBV6-6	TGTGCCAGCAGTCTAACTCAGGGGGGCGGCACTGAAGCTTTCTTT	CASSLTQGGGTEAFF
TRBJ2-1	.	.	TRBV5-1	TGCGCCAGCAGCTTGGGTCAGGTCAAATACAATGAGCAGTTCTTC	CASSLGQVKYNEQFF
TRBJ2-7	.	.	TRBV27	TGTGCCAGCTCGCGGGGGCCCTCCTACGAGCAGTACTTC	CASSRGPSYEQYF
TRBJ1-1	.	.	TRBV25-1	TGTGCCAGCAGTGGGCAGTCCTTTCCTCTTTGGGCTTTCTTT	CASSGQSFPLWAFF
TRBJ1-2	.	.	TRBV6-5	TGTGCCAGCAGCCCAAACGGGGAGAACTATGGCTACACCTTC	CASSPNGENYGYTF
TRBJ2-5	TRBD2	once	TRBV11-3	TGTGCCAGCAGCTTAGAGAGGGGAGGGGAGACCCAGTACTTC	CASSLERGGETQYF
TRBJ2-6	TRBD1	.	TRBV9	TGTGCCAGCAGCGTAGAGGGGGCCCCTAGCTCTGGGGCCAACGTCCTGACTTTC	CASSVEGAPSSGANVLTF
TRBJ2-7	.	.	TRBV19	TGTGCCAGTAGGTTTTCTGGGGGGGCCCAATACGAGCAGTACTTC	CASRFSGGAQYEQYF
TRBJ1-5	TRBD1	.	TRBV12-3/TRBV12-4	TGTGCAACGACAGGGGGCGCAGGTCAGCCCCAGCATTTT	CATTGGAGQPQHF
TRBJ2-7	TRBD2	.	TRBV7-2	TGTGCCAGCAGGGAAATGACTAGCGGGGTGAGTGAGCAGTACTTC	CASREMTSGVSEQYF
TRBJ1-2	TRBD1	.	TRBV30	TGTGCCTGGGGGGACAGAAACTATGGCTACACCTTC	CAWGDRNYGYTF